This record looks at one T cell receptor beta chain sequence and its context. This sample was included in a study of blood T cell repertoires in COVID-19. Sequencing used immunoSEQ multiplex PCR; TCRdb keeps in-frame clones, though not all of them. Of hundreds of thousands of clones listed, approximately 82% were seen once; the top ten hold about 3.8%. The receptor comes from a woman over 75 with acute or convalescent COVID-19. Sample: peripheral blood.

This CDR3 reads CASIPGTGDSYNEQFF. Written as DNA, the CDR3 is TGTGCCAGCATCCCCGGGACTGGGGACTCCTACAATGAGCAGTTCTTC. The chain is built from TRBV6-2 or TRBV6-3 and TRBJ2-1; a weak D match, TRBD2 (6 bases). Trimming removed 7 bases from V and 0 bases from J, with 16 bases in between. The CDR3 extends over 16 amino acids. CDR1 MNHEY and CDR2 SVGEGT come from the germline V gene.